The rows below give T cell receptor beta chains drawn from one sample of a study of T cells in Graves' hyperthyroidism and ophthalmopathy. TCRdb re-analysed the multiplex PCR reads in MiXCR, keeping a single row per CDR3 protein. The sample lists 350,000 or so distinct CDR3 sequences; 17% were seen once. Sequencing input: blood. The receptor set was obtained from a woman aged 25 to 39 with Graves' hyperthyroidism that later progressed to Graves' ophthalmopathy. CDR3s include the opening cysteine and the closing phenylalanine or tryptophan. A D gene is named only where the DNA matches it firmly. The size of a clone is reported for some rows only, either as once, few or many, or as a class for expanded clones.

D gene	clone size	V gene	J gene	CDR3 DNA	CDR3 protein
.	few	TRBV10-2	TRBJ1-3	TGCGCCAGCAGTGTCTCCGCTCAAGGGCCTGGAAACACCATATATTTT	CASSVSAQGPGNTIYF
TRBD2	many	TRBV20-1	TRBJ2-1	TGCAGTGCTGACTTGACTAGCCCGGAACAGTTCTTC	CSADLTSPEQFF
TRBD2	few	TRBV18	TRBJ2-5	TGTGCCAGCTCATCATGGACTAGCGGGGGGTCCGAAGAGACCCAGTACTTC	CASSSWTSGGSEETQYF
.	.	TRBV30	TRBJ1-1	TGTGCCTGGAGGTTTGGCAACACTGAAGCTTTCTTT	CAWRFGNTEAFF
.	many	TRBV2	TRBJ2-5	TGTGCCAGCAGGACAAGGACAGCTCAAGAGACCCAGTACTTC	CASRTRTAQETQYF
.	many	TRBV20-1	TRBJ2-3	TGCAGTGCTAGCGCTAGTATTTCAGATACGCAGTATTTT	CSASASISDTQYF
.	many	TRBV18	TRBJ1-4	TGTGCCAGCTCACCAAGCGGCGGGACGGATAATGAAAAACTGTTTTTT	CASSPSGGTDNEKLFF
.	many	TRBV12-3/TRBV12-4	TRBJ2-2	TGTGCCACGTACGCGGGTACCGGGGAGCTGTTTTTT	CATYAGTGELFF
.	many	TRBV7-9	TRBJ1-2	TGTGCCAGCAGCTCGTTCCAGGGGCGGAGGTATGGCTACACCTTC	CASSSFQGRRYGYTF
.	.	TRBV28	TRBJ2-5	TGTGCCAGCAGTTTATGGTCGACAGCGCCCCAAGAGACCCAGTACTTC	CASSLWSTAPQETQYF
.	.	TRBV28	TRBJ1-2	TGTGCCAGCAGTCCACACTACTATGGCTACACCTTC	CASSPHYYGYTF
.	many	TRBV3-1	TRBJ2-3	TGTGCCAGCAGCCCGGCGGTTATCACAGATACGCAGTATTTT	CASSPAVITDTQYF
TRBD1	few	TRBV3-1	TRBJ1-3	TGTGCCAGCAGCCGGGGACAGGACTCTGGAAACACCATATATTTT	CASSRGQDSGNTIYF
TRBD2	few	TRBV14	TRBJ2-7	TGTGCCAGCAGCCAAGATCTTTATAACGGGAGGGCCGTCGAGCAGTACTTC	CASSQDLYNGRAVEQYF
.	many	TRBV20-1	TRBJ1-2	TGCAGTGCTAGGATTTTCGTAGGGGAGGACTATGGCTACACCTTC	CSARIFVGEDYGYTF
.	few	TRBV3-1	TRBJ2-1	TGTGCCAGCAGCCAAGAGATCGGCGAGGAGCAGTTCTTC	CASSQEIGEEQFF
.	many	TRBV6-1	TRBJ1-2	TGTGCCAGCAGTGAAGGACATAAGGGCTACACCTTC	CASSEGHKGYTF
TRBD1	many	TRBV19	TRBJ2-2	TGTGCCAGTAGTATAGATGGGACAGATACCCTCGGCACCGGGGAGCTGTTTTTT	CASSIDGTDTLGTGELFF
.	few	TRBV9	TRBJ1-1	TGTGCCAGCAGCGTAGATGTAGGAGCCACTGAAGCTTTCTTT	CASSVDVGATEAFF
.	many	TRBV10-3	TRBJ2-7	TGTGCCATCAGTGCTTCCCTGGCGGATCGCCTAACCTACGAGCAGTACTTC	CAISASLADRLTYEQYF
TRBD2	.	TRBV18	TRBJ2-3	TGTGCCAGCTCACTAGGAGGAGCTAGCGGGACGTACTCCACAGATACGCAGTATTTT	CASSLGGASGTYSTDTQYF
.	few	TRBV6-9	TRBJ1-1	TGTGCCAGCAGTTCCCAAGGACAGCGGTTACCTGAAGCTTTCTTT	CASSSQGQRLPEAFF
TRBD2	many	TRBV7-8	TRBJ2-7	TGTGCCAGCAGCCCTAGCGGGGTGGGATACGAGCAGTACTTC	CASSPSGVGYEQYF
.	many	TRBV7-9	TRBJ1-2	TGTGCCAGCAGCTCCGGGACAAACTATGGCTACACCTTC	CASSSGTNYGYTF
TRBD1	many	TRBV27	TRBJ2-2	TGTGCCAGCAGTTCGGACAGGGGGATCTCCGGGGAGCTGTTTTTT	CASSSDRGISGELFF
.	many	TRBV28	TRBJ1-1	TGTGCCAGCAGTTTAGGTAATCCGGGGAACACTGAAGCTTTCTTT	CASSLGNPGNTEAFF
.	many	TRBV20-1	TRBJ1-2	TGCAGTGCTAGTCACAGTTCTGGCTACACCTTC	CSASHSSGYTF
.	many	TRBV13	TRBJ2-3	TGTGCCAGCAGCCCACCATTTGGCACAGATACGCAGTATTTT	CASSPPFGTDTQYF